These T cell receptor beta chains were read from a single sample in a study of OX40 agonist ivuxolimab in advanced cancers. TCRdb keeps only in-frame clones here, not all; method: immunoSEQ multiplex PCR. Of around 92,000 clones in the sample, roughly 94% were seen once. The sample consisted of CD4+ or CD8+ T cells sorted from blood, taken in a trial of the OX40 agonist ivuxolimab. These receptors were taken from an adult with an advanced solid tumor such as melanoma, head and neck, liver or kidney cancer. CDR3s include the opening cysteine and the closing phenylalanine or tryptophan. A D gene is named only where the DNA matches it firmly. Expanded clones are given a class, and other clones once, few, many or no size at all.

j_call	v_call	d_call	clone_size	cdr3_length	cdr3_aa	cdr3_nt
TRBJ2-7	TRBV11-2	TRBD2	NA	18	CASSLARLAGGSYYEQYF	TGTGCCAGCAGCTTAGCGCGGCTAGCGGGTGGGTCCTACTACGAGCAGTACTTC
TRBJ2-1	TRBV10-3	TRBD2	NA	17	CAISLGLAGGTGNEQFF	TGTGCCATCAGCCTGGGACTAGCGGGGGGAACGGGAAATGAGCAGTTCTTC
TRBJ1-4	TRBV2	NA	once	15	CASSVTGFTNEKLFF	TGTGCCAGCAGTGTAACAGGGTTTACTAATGAAAAACTGTTTTTT
TRBJ2-7	TRBV6-5	TRBD1	NA	13	CASSYRDRGRQYF	TGTGCCAGCAGTTACAGGGACAGGGGGCGGCAGTACTTC
TRBJ1-2	TRBV27	TRBD1	NA	16	CASSLSVGQGLYGYTF	TGTGCCAGCAGTTTATCCGTGGGACAGGGGCTCTATGGCTACACCTTC
TRBJ1-1	TRBV10-3	NA	once	14	CAISESNRNTEAFF	TGTGCCATCAGTGAGTCGAACCGAAACACTGAAGCTTTCTTT
TRBJ1-2	TRBV7-9	NA	NA	13	CASSNMGGAGYTF	TGTGCCAGCAGCAATATGGGCGGGGCCGGCTACACCTTC
TRBJ1-4	TRBV18	TRBD1	NA	14	CASSPDRVREKLFF	TGTGCCAGCTCACCGGACAGGGTGAGGGAAAAACTGTTTTTT
TRBJ2-2	TRBV7-9	TRBD2	NA	15	CASSPGLAGTGELFF	TGTGCCAGCAGCCCCGGACTAGCGGGGACCGGGGAGCTGTTTTTT
TRBJ2-7	TRBV28	NA	NA	11	CASSFLDKQYF	TGTGCCAGCAGTTTTCTGGACAAGCAGTACTTC
TRBJ2-2	TRBV5-6	NA	NA	15	CASTLEAGYTGELFF	TGTGCCAGCACCCTCGAGGCCGGGTACACCGGGGAGCTGTTTTTT
TRBJ1-1	TRBV6-5	NA	NA	13	CASRPTQDSEAFF	TGTGCCAGCAGGCCTACCCAGGACAGTGAAGCTTTCTTT
TRBJ1-2	TRBV5-1	NA	once	13	CASRAGPIGGYTF	TGCGCCAGCAGGGCAGGGCCCATCGGGGGCTACACCTTC
TRBJ2-1	TRBV7-3	NA	NA	14	CASAPRPTANEQFF	TGTGCCAGCGCCCCTAGACCGACCGCCAATGAGCAGTTCTTC
TRBJ2-1	TRBV5-1	TRBD1	NA	16	CASTGGTGGSYNEQFF	TGCGCCAGCACCGGAGGGACAGGGGGCTCCTACAATGAGCAGTTCTTC
TRBJ1-2	TRBV4-3	NA	NA	15	CASSQDEKWVYGYTF	TGCGCCAGCAGCCAAGATGAGAAGTGGGTCTATGGCTACACCTTC
TRBJ2-5	TRBV15	TRBD1	NA	16	CATSTGLQGAQETQYF	TGTGCCACCAGCACAGGGCTACAGGGGGCCCAAGAGACCCAGTACTTC
TRBJ1-5	TRBV28	NA	NA	12	CATQGSNQPQHF	TGTGCCACCCAGGGGAGCAATCAGCCCCAGCATTTT
TRBJ1-1	TRBV19	NA	NA	12	CASSIGGGAAFF	TGTGCCAGTAGTATCGGCGGGGGCGCAGCTTTCTTT
TRBJ2-3	TRBV7-9	NA	NA	15	CASSLESVSTDTQYF	TGTGCCAGCAGCTTAGAAAGCGTCAGCACAGATACGCAGTATTTT
TRBJ2-4	TRBV11-2	NA	NA	14	CASSPRTALNIQYF	TGTGCCAGCAGCCCGCGGACAGCGCTAAACATTCAGTACTTC
TRBJ1-5	TRBV30	NA	NA	13	CAWSGGGNQPQHF	TGTGCCTGGAGTGGAGGGGGCAATCAGCCCCAGCATTTT
TRBJ2-7	TRBV7-2	TRBD2	NA	18	CASSLVVWTSGRLGEQYF	TGTGCCAGCAGCTTAGTGGTCTGGACTAGCGGGAGGTTGGGGGAGCAGTACTTC
TRBJ1-2	TRBV7-6	NA	NA	13	CASSPPGRDGYTF	TGTGCCAGCAGCCCACCGGGACGGGATGGCTACACCTTC
TRBJ2-5	TRBV27	NA	NA	11	CASTPQETQYF	TGTGCCAGCACCCCACAAGAGACCCAGTACTTC
TRBJ1-2	TRBV19	TRBD1	NA	16	CASNNRDRQILRGYTF	TGTGCCAGTAACAACAGGGACAGACAAATCCTTCGTGGCTACACCTTC
TRBJ1-1	TRBV5-1	NA	NA	14	CASSRGTTGTEAFF	TGCGCCAGCAGCCGGGGGACAACGGGGACTGAAGCTTTCTTT
TRBJ2-7	TRBV28	NA	once	14	CASTQPGETYEQYF	TGTGCCAGCACCCAGCCAGGGGAGACCTACGAGCAGTACTTC
TRBJ2-7	TRBV14	NA	NA	15	CASSQGGSRGGEQYF	TGTGCCAGCAGCCAAGGAGGAAGCAGGGGAGGCGAGCAGTACTTT
TRBJ1-5	TRBV7-2	NA	NA	13	CASSPRGNQPQHF	TGTGCCAGCAGCCCGAGAGGCAATCAGCCCCAGCATTTT
TRBJ2-1	TRBV5-4	NA	NA	17	CASSLAPRKLSYNEQFF	TGTGCCAGCAGCTTGGCCCCTAGGAAGTTATCCTACAATGAGCAGTTCTTC
TRBJ2-1	TRBV28	NA	NA	14	CASSFPGSYNEQFF	TGTGCCAGCAGTTTCCCGGGATCCTACAATGAGCAGTTCTTC
TRBJ2-7	TRBV7-2	TRBD1	NA	13	CASNRQGSYEQYF	TGTGCCAGCAACCGACAGGGCTCCTACGAGCAGTACTTC
TRBJ2-3	TRBV9	NA	NA	15	CASSRGDMYTDTQYF	TGTGCCAGCAGCCGGGGAGACATGTACACAGATACGCAGTATTTT
TRBJ2-2	TRBV18	TRBD2	NA	16	CASSRPGLAGTGELFF	TGTGCCAGCTCACGGCCGGGACTAGCGGGGACCGGGGAGCTGTTTTTT
TRBJ1-3	TRBV5-1	NA	NA	17	CASSLGTGPRGGNTIYF	TGCGCCAGCAGCTTGGGCACAGGGCCCCGAGGTGGAAACACCATATATTTT
TRBJ1-1	TRBV5-1	NA	NA	15	CASSLTARMNTEAFF	TGCGCCAGCAGCTTGACGGCCCGGATGAACACTGAAGCTTTCTTT
TRBJ2-5	TRBV19	TRBD1	once	14	CASRMGTGRMAQYF	TGTGCCAGTAGAATGGGGACAGGGCGCATGGCCCAGTACTTC
TRBJ2-3	TRBV19	NA	NA	16	CASSIGWSSRADTQYF	TGTGCCAGTAGTATAGGGTGGTCCTCGCGGGCAGATACGCAGTATTTT
TRBJ2-1	TRBV25-1	NA	NA	11	CASSELHEQFF	TGTGCCAGCAGTGAGCTTCATGAGCAGTTCTTC
TRBJ1-1	TRBV7-9	NA	NA	14	CASSSFDTNTEAFF	TGTGCCAGCAGCTCCTTTGACACGAACACTGAAGCTTTCTTT
TRBJ1-2	TRBV19	NA	NA	15	CASSSKGTTNYGYTF	TGTGCCAGTAGCTCGAAAGGGACAACTAACTATGGCTACACCTTC
TRBJ1-2	TRBV6-6	NA	NA	11	CASGHPYGYTF	TGTGCCAGCGGACACCCCTATGGCTACACCTTC
TRBJ2-2	TRBV2	TRBD1	NA	14	CASKTGGLVGELFF	TGTGCCAGCAAGACAGGGGGCTTGGTCGGGGAGCTGTTTTTT
TRBJ2-5	TRBV27	TRBD1	once	14	CASSPQGAQETQYF	TGTGCCAGCAGTCCCCAGGGGGCCCAAGAGACCCAGTACTTC
TRBJ2-7	TRBV7-2	NA	NA	16	CASKGAPGLNSYEQYF	TGTGCCAGCAAAGGCGCCCCGGGCCTAAACTCCTACGAGCAGTACTTC
TRBJ2-2	TRBV7-2	NA	NA	13	CASTGANTGELFF	TGTGCCAGCACAGGGGCGAACACCGGGGAGCTGTTTTTT
TRBJ2-5	TRBV19	NA	NA	14	CASSIGRDKETQYF	TGTGCCAGTAGTATAGGCCGGGACAAAGAGACCCAGTACTTC
TRBJ2-3	TRBV19	NA	NA	15	CASQPVGGSVDTQYF	TGTGCCAGCCAACCCGTGGGCGGCAGCGTGGATACGCAGTATTTT
TRBJ1-4	TRBV28	NA	NA	15	CASKPGGRGGEKLFF	TGTGCCAGCAAACCCGGGGGACGGGGGGGCGAAAAACTGTTTTTT
TRBJ2-3	TRBV7-9	TRBD1	once	15	CASSLAAGGGDTQYF	TGTGCCAGCAGCTTAGCGGCAGGGGGTGGGGATACGCAGTATTTT
TRBJ2-3	TRBV5-1	TRBD2	NA	18	CASSLDPPGTSGADTQYF	TGCGCCAGCAGCTTGGACCCGCCCGGGACTAGCGGAGCAGATACGCAGTATTTT
TRBJ1-2	TRBV18	NA	NA	11	CASSGNSGYTF	TGTGCCAGCTCAGGGAACAGCGGCTACACCTTC
TRBJ2-1	TRBV7-2	TRBD1	once	16	CASSDKPGQGLREQFF	TGTGCCAGCAGCGACAAACCGGGACAGGGTCTAAGGGAGCAGTTCTTC